This passage covers 30 T cell receptor beta chains from one sample sequenced in a study of T cells in Graves' hyperthyroidism and ophthalmopathy. RNA transcripts provided the source from which TCR beta CDR3 regions were amplified. With the HTBI primer set, the TCR CDR3 went through a first round of RT-PCR. TCRdb used MiXCR to reprocess the multiplex PCR reads, holding one entry per CDR3 protein. The sample consists of some 620,000 distinct CDR3 sequences, about 16% of them appearing once. The sample consisted of blood. The receptors stem from a woman aged 30 to 39 with Graves' hyperthyroidism.

This clonotype was counted ten times or more. The V call is TRBV19, the J call TRBJ1-5; possible D gene TRBD1, 5 bases. V lost 4 bases and J lost 6, with 16 bases in between. The CDR3 totals 15 residues. Germline CDR1 reads LNHDA; CDR2 reads SQIVND (reference sequence). The CDR3 DNA is TGTGCCAGTAGTACGGACACGCTGAGGGGTCAGCCCCAGCATTTT. Protein sequence: CASSTDTLRGQPQHF.

The sample holds many counts of this clonotype. V usage is TRBV7-8 and J usage is TRBJ2-2; no firm D call. CDR1 and CDR2 (germline): SGHVS, FQNEAQ. The CDR3 sequence is 14 residues long. Trimming took off 1 base at V and 4 bases at J, with 7 bases between the two ends. In nucleotides, the CDR3 is TGTGCCAGCAGCTTAGGTTGGGGCACCGGGGAGCTGTTTTTT. As protein: CASSLGWGTGELFF.

This clonotype was counted at least ten times. The chain is built from TRBV18 and TRBJ2-1; 8 bases are shared with TRBD2. Germline V gene data show CDR1 as KGHSH and CDR2 as LQKENI. This CDR3 contains 15 residues. The trim removed 3 bases at V and 4 bases at J, leaving 5 bases unmatched. In DNA form, the CDR3 reads TGTGCCAGCTCACCGAGCGGGGGAGGGTACAATGAGCAGTTCTTC. It yields the protein CASSPSGGGYNEQFF.

This clonotype was detected ten times or more. V usage is TRBV28 and J usage is TRBJ2-5, with TRBD1 as a possible D gene (6 bases). Germline CDR1 MDHEN, CDR2 SYDVKM. The CDR3 has 13 amino acids. Trimming removed 4 bases from V and 3 bases from J, with 9 bases in between. CDR3 DNA: TGTGCCAGCAGTTCATACAGGGAAGAGACCCAGTACTTC. The encoded protein is CASSSYREETQYF.

This clonotype has ten or more counts. The genes are TRBV28 and TRBJ2-2; maybe TRBD1 (6 bases). Trimming pared 7 bases from V and 6 bases from J, leaving 18 bases between. Germline-derived CDR1 and CDR2 are MDHEN and SYDVKM. CDR3 length equals 15 residues. The CDR3 loop reads CASTSRRTASGELFF. DNA of the CDR3: TGTGCCAGCACCTCAAGACGGACAGCGTCCGGGGAGCTGTTTTTT.

The chain links TRBV5-1 to TRBJ2-1, with TRBD2 identical over 7 bases. The J segment lost 9 bases and the V segment lost 0 bases, leaving 6 bases of the junction unmatched. There are 14 residues in the CDR3. Germline V CDR1 and CDR2: SGHRS, YFSETQ. This chain's CDR3 is CASSLGEGLGEQFF. The CDR3 region has the DNA TGCGCCAGCAGCTTGGGGGAGGGCCTAGGTGAGCAGTTCTTC.

The chain links TRBV6-5 to TRBJ1-4, with 7 bases aligning to TRBD1. The germline V gene has CDR1 MNHEY and CDR2 SVGAGI. The CDR3 is 15 residues long. V trimming: 0 bases; J trimming: 5 bases; junction bases outside the gene matches: 3. The CDR3 loop is CASSYSGTENEKLFF. Here the CDR3 DNA reads TGTGCCAGCAGTTACTCGGGGACAGAGAATGAAAAACTGTTTTTT.

J is TRBJ2-1 and V is TRBV10-3; unclear D gene. The V end lost 2 bases, the J end lost 4 bases, and 12 bases lay between the germline ends. The CDR3 consists of 15 residues. CDR1 and CDR2 from the germline V gene are ENHRY and SYGVKD. CDR3 DNA sequence: TGTGCCATCAGTGAGAAGGAAGTTCCATACAATGAGCAGTTCTTC. Translating gives CAISEKEVPYNEQFF.

This clonotype has at least ten counts. The chain is built from TRBV20-1 and TRBJ2-3; possibly TRBD1 for D (5 bases). The length of the CDR3 is 11 residues. The V end lost 6 bases, the J end lost 5 bases, and 9 bases lay between the germline ends. Germline CDR1 DFQATT, CDR2 SNEGSKA (reference sequence). This chain's CDR3 is CSANDRDTQYF. The CDR3 coding sequence is TGCAGTGCCAACGACAGAGATACGCAGTATTTT.

This clonotype was seen more than once but under ten times. The chain employs TRBV30 and TRBJ2-4; D possibly corresponds to TRBD1 (6 bases). The CDR3 totals 19 residues. Germline V gives CDR1 GTSNPN, CDR2 SVGIG (reference sequence). V lost 0 bases and J 2 bases, leaving 23 bases between the germline ends. As DNA, the CDR3 is TGTGCCTGGAGTGTAAAGGGTACACAGGGTAGTTGGACCAAAAACATTCAGTACTTC. This encodes CAWSVKGTQGSWTKNIQYF.

This chain links TRBV7-9 with TRBJ1-2; tentative D call: TRBD1 (6 bases). The CDR3 spans 18 residues. V was cut by 0 bases and J by 6 bases, with 23 bases left in between. Germline V CDR1 and CDR2: SEHNR, FQNEAQ (reference sequence). The CDR3 spells CASSLALLFGGASDGYTF. DNA of the CDR3: TGTGCCAGCAGCTTAGCGCTTCTTTTTGGGGGCGCAAGTGATGGCTACACCTTC.

V and J are TRBV6-5 and TRBJ2-3; D gene uncertain. V was shortened by 1 base and J by 0 bases, with 14 bases between the two germline ends. Germline V CDR1 and CDR2: MNHEY, SVGAGI. The CDR3 extends over 17 amino acids. The CDR3 here is CASSYLEIRTSTDTQYF. As DNA, the CDR3 is TGTGCCAGCAGTTACTTAGAGATTCGAACTAGCACAGATACGCAGTATTTT.

This clonotype was picked up many times. This chain joins TRBV12-3 or TRBV12-4 and TRBJ2-7; 7 bases agree with TRBD1. Trimming cost V 5 bases and J 3 bases; bases outside gene matches: 13. The CDR3 loop spans 16 amino acids. CDR3 sequence reads: CASSKQGPRTNYEQYF. CDR3 in DNA: TGTGCCAGCAGTAAACAGGGGCCCCGAACCAACTACGAGCAGTACTTC.

The J gene is TRBJ2-7, the V gene TRBV7-9; 9 nucleotides match TRBD1. V trimming: 5 bases; J trimming: 4 bases; junction bases outside the gene matches: 12. The germline gives CDR1 SEHNR, CDR2 FQNEAQ (reference sequence). The CDR3 runs 16 residues. CDR3 in DNA: TGTGCCAGCAGCCCGGGACAGGGATCTATAGTTTACGAGCAGTACTTC. Translation: CASSPGQGSIVYEQYF.

As to this clonotype: Possible read error: a much larger clone is one base away. The chain joins TRBV2 to TRBJ2-1; 8 bases agree with TRBD2. This CDR3 is 15 amino acids long. Looked up from germline, CDR1 is SNHLY and CDR2 is FYNNEI. V gave up 4 bases and J gave up 7 bases; unmatched junction bases: 9. CDR3 amino acids: CASSGVAGKENEQFF. DNA for the CDR3: TGTGCCAGCAGTGGAGTAGCGGGAAAAGAGAATGAGCAGTTCTTC.

In its sample, this clonotype was seen a few times. This chain connects TRBV18 to TRBJ2-7; 13 bases are a match to TRBD2. The germline CDR1 and CDR2 sequences are KGHSH and LQKENI. This CDR3 region has 17 residues. V lost 2 bases, J lost 0 bases, and 4 bases stayed unmatched. In nucleotides, the CDR3 is TGTGCCAGCTCACCAGGACTAGCGGGAGACTACTCCTACGAGCAGTACTTC. This gives the protein CASSPGLAGDYSYEQYF.

This clonotype showed up many times. This chain uses TRBV4-1 with TRBJ2-5; D may correspond to TRBD1 or TRBD2 (5 bases each). The V end lost 0 bases, the J end lost 2 bases, and 10 bases lay between the germline ends. The CDR3 runs 15 residues. From germline, CDR1 is MGHRA and CDR2 YSYEKL. CDR3 DNA: TGCGCCAGCAGCCAAGAGGGACGGACTCAAGAGACCCAGTACTTC. Its protein product is CASSQEGRTQETQYF.

Only a few counts were recorded for this clonotype. The chain employs TRBV2 and TRBJ1-5; D perhaps matches TRBD1 (5 bases). Germline CDR1 reads SNHLY; CDR2 reads FYNNEI. The ends were cut back, 2 bases at V and 6 bases at J, with 11 bases in the middle. CDR3 length equals 14 residues. The CDR3 reads CASSEMTEIQPQHF. The CDR3 DNA follows: TGTGCCAGCAGTGAAATGACAGAGATTCAGCCCCAGCATTTT.

The V call is TRBV4-1, the J call TRBJ1-1; D is uncertain. CDR3 size: 14 residues. Looked up from germline, CDR1 is MGHRA and CDR2 is YSYEKL. Trimming removed 5 bases from V and 1 base from J, with 11 bases in between. The CDR3: CASSFYKANTEAFF. CDR3 coding DNA: TGCGCCAGCAGCTTCTATAAGGCGAACACTGAAGCTTTCTTT.

Concerning this clonotype: A much larger clone differs from this one at a single base, so this may be a read error. The J gene is TRBJ2-5, the V gene TRBV12-3 or TRBV12-4, with D maybe TRBD1 (5 bases). Trimming cost V 2 bases and J 4 bases, with 8 bases left between them. The length of the CDR3 is 13 residues. CDR3 sequence: CASSLRQRETQYF. As DNA, the CDR3 is TGTGCCAGCAGTTTAAGACAGCGAGAGACCCAGTACTTC.

This clonotype was picked up a small number of times. V and J are TRBV7-3 and TRBJ2-7, with D possibly matching TRBD2 (5 bases). The V end was cut by 3 bases, the J end by 7 bases, with 28 bases between. Looked up from germline, CDR1 is SGHTA and CDR2 is FQGTGA. CDR3 size: 18 residues. The CDR3: CASSFPSRKSGIPLEQYF. Written as DNA, the CDR3 is TGTGCCAGCAGCTTTCCCTCACGCAAATCGGGAATCCCTCTGGAGCAGTACTTC.

V gene TRBV5-4 combines with J gene TRBJ1-2, with a possible D match to TRBD1 (6 bases). The length of the CDR3 is 16 residues. Trimming took 0 bases from V and 2 from J, leaving 14 bases between them. Germline CDR1 reads SGHNT; CDR2 reads YYREEE (reference sequence). CDR3 coding DNA: TGTGCCAGCAGCTTGGCCCGGGGGGCTAACAACTATGGCTACACCTTC. The encoded protein is CASSLARGANNYGYTF. The variable domain in full, with the rest retrieved from reference TRBV5-4 and TRBJ1-2, is ETGVTQSPTHLIKTRGQQVTLRCSSQSGHNTVSWYQQALGQGPQFIFQYYREEENGRGNFPPRFSGLQFPNYSSELNVNALELDDSALYLCASSLARGANNYGYTFGSGTRLTVV.

Many counts were recorded for this clonotype. This chain links TRBV20-1 with TRBJ2-7; 14 nucleotides agree with TRBD2. Germline trimming cut 3 bases from V and 3 bases from J; bases unmatched to any gene: 1. This CDR3 has 14 residues. Germline V gene sequence: CDR1 DFQATT, CDR2 SNEGSKA (reference sequence). CDR3: CSARGLAGVYEQYF. The DNA of the CDR3 is TGCAGTGCTAGGGGACTAGCGGGGGTCTACGAGCAGTACTTC.

This clonotype was recorded a few times. The chain combines TRBV27 with TRBJ2-1; a possible D gene is TRBD1 (6 bases). Trimming shortened V by 6 bases and J by 0 bases, and 24 bases separated the two germline ends. CDR1 MNHEY and CDR2 SMNVEV come from the germline V gene (reference sequence). The CDR3 is 19 residues long. In DNA, the CDR3 is TGTGCCAGCAGCTCCACTAACCCGGGACATAGGAGCTCCTACAATGAGCAGTTCTTC. It specifies CASSSTNPGHRSSYNEQFF.

In its sample, this clonotype was seen many times. This sequence joins TRBV3-1 and TRBJ1-1; D unclear. There are 12 residues in the CDR3. Germline V gene sequence: CDR1 LGHDT, CDR2 YNNKEL (reference sequence). Trimming shortened V by 3 bases and J by 8 bases, and 10 bases separated the two germline ends. DNA of the CDR3: TGTGCCAGCAGCCAGGGCAGACAAGAAGCTTTCTTT. Translation gives CASSQGRQEAFF.

This clonotype was seen repeatedly, ten times or more. The rearrangement links TRBV12-3 or TRBV12-4 to TRBJ2-5, with a tentative D call TRBD2 (6 bases). The germline V and J ends were trimmed by 2 bases and 5 bases, with 15 bases remaining between them. The CDR3 consists of 15 residues. This CDR3 is CASSLTGSGRETQYF. In nucleotides, the CDR3 is TGTGCCAGCAGTTTAACCGGGAGCGGTCGCGAGACCCAGTACTTC.

The chain couples TRBV5-5 to TRBJ2-5, with unresolved D. Germline CDR1 is SGHKS and CDR2 is YYEKEE (reference sequence). The CDR3 has 14 residues. Trimming took off 1 base at V and 1 base at J, with 8 bases between the two ends. The CDR3: CASSLSGPQETQYF. For the CDR3, the DNA is TGTGCCAGCAGCTTGAGTGGGCCCCAAGAGACCCAGTACTTC. The variable domain in full, completed from reference TRBV5-5 and TRBJ2-5, reads DAGVTQSPTHLIKTRGQQVTLRCSPISGHKSVSWYQQVLGQGPQFIFQYYEKEERGRGNFPDRFSARQFPNYSSELNVNALLLGDSALYLCASSLSGPQETQYFGPGTRLLVL.

This clonotype was recorded a few times. The chain uses TRBV3-1 and TRBJ2-4, with 8 bases aligning to TRBD1. The J segment lost 10 bases and the V segment lost 0 bases, leaving 5 bases of the junction unmatched. CDR3 length: 14 residues. Germline V gene sequence: CDR1 LGHDT, CDR2 YNNKEL (reference sequence). The CDR3 region is CASSQDGQGRIQYF. CDR3 bases: TGTGCCAGCAGCCAAGATGGACAGGGTCGGATTCAGTACTTC.

At least ten counts were recorded for this clonotype. The rearrangement uses TRBV28 and TRBJ2-5; 8 bases line up with TRBD1. Germline loops: CDR1 MDHEN, CDR2 SYDVKM. This CDR3 contains 13 residues. The junction had 1 base not matched to a gene; V was cut back by 7 bases and J by 0 bases. CDR3 amino acids: CASNRGDQETQYF. The CDR3 DNA reads TGTGCCAGCAACAGGGGGGACCAAGAGACCCAGTACTTC.

The chain carries TRBV7-9 and TRBJ1-2; the match to TRBD1 covers 10 bases. There are 14 residues in the CDR3. Trimming at V came to 4 bases and at J to 3 bases, leaving 2 bases not matched to a gene. The V gene's germline CDR1 is SEHNR and CDR2 FQNEAQ (reference sequence). The CDR3 sequence is CASSWTGGYYGYTF. In DNA form, the CDR3 reads TGTGCCAGCAGCTGGACAGGGGGGTACTATGGCTACACCTTC. Based on the CDR3 plus reference TRBV7-9 and TRBJ1-2, the full variable domain is DTGVSQNPRHKITKRGQNVTFRCDPISEHNRLYWYRQTLGQGPEFLTYFQNEAQLEKSRLLSDRFSAERPKGSFSTLEIQRTEQGDSAMYLCASSWTGGYYGYTFGSGTRLTVV.